The clone carrying this T cell receptor (beta chain) was counted between two and nine times. The CDR3 loop spans 15 amino acids. The V and J ends lost 6 bases and 2 bases, in that order; junction bases with no gene match: 7. TCRdb re-analyzed the PCR reads through MiXCR. The profile covers around 45,000 clones, with about 3.3% appearing a single time and roughly a tenth taken by the ten largest. No treatment had been given to any patient before thyroid surgery. The sample comes from a study of metastatic and nonmetastatic thyroid tumors. The clonotype comes from a female donor with papillary thyroid cancer or a benign thyroid nodule (not recorded which). Some clones in this sample may be carry-over from other donors' samples. The sequenced sample was blood. The chain recombines TRBV12-3 or TRBV12-4 with TRBJ2-7; the match to TRBD2 covers 10 bases. CDR3 bases: TGTGCCAGCAGCTATACTAGCGGGGTGGCCTACGAGCAGTACTTC. Amino acids: CASSYTSGVAYEQYF.